Presented here are 7 T cell receptor beta chains from one specimen sequenced in a study of blood T cell repertoires in COVID-19. Assay: immunoSEQ multiplex PCR; the TCRdb copy retains only in-frame clones and omits some. The data hold a few hundred thousand clones, with 70% to 85% observed a single time. The sample consisted of peripheral blood. The receptors originated from a human donor with COVID-19, enrolled during active disease. The donor label of this sample is uncertain.

This chain uses TRBV10-3 with TRBJ1-1; 8 bases are a match to TRBD1. The germline V gene has CDR1 ENHRY and CDR2 SYGVKD. J lost 8 bases, V lost 2 bases, and 13 bases had no gene match. The CDR3 loop spans 16 amino acids. The CDR3 region has the DNA TGTGCCATCAGTGAGCCAGGACAGGGTGGCTCCCACGAAGCTTTCTTT. Its translation: CAISEPGQGGSHEAFF.

This rearrangement joins TRBV5-1 to TRBJ2-7; D is ambiguous. V was trimmed by 2 bases and J by 2 bases, leaving 8 bases between them. Germline V gives CDR1 SGHRS, CDR2 YFSETQ. The CDR3 runs 13 residues. CDR3 nucleotide sequence: TGCGCCAGCAGCTTCGGCAGGACCTACGAGCAGTACTTC. The encoded protein is CASSFGRTYEQYF.

The chain is built from TRBV18 and TRBJ1-4; D gene unclear. This CDR3 comprises 17 residues. With 2 bases removed from V and 0 bases from J, the gap between germline ends came to 13 bases. The germline gives CDR1 KGHSH, CDR2 LQKENI. This chain's CDR3 is CASSPFPAGATNEKLFF. The CDR3 DNA follows: TGTGCCAGCTCACCATTCCCGGCAGGTGCAACTAATGAAAAACTGTTTTTT.

The genes are TRBV18 and TRBJ1-6, with D unresolved. Germline V CDR1 and CDR2: KGHSH, LQKENI. Trimming left V 0 bases short and J 7 bases short, with 7 bases between. The CDR3 spans 14 residues. The CDR3 loop reads CASSPPGENSPLHF. In nucleotides, the CDR3 is TGTGCCAGCTCACCACCTGGGGAGAATTCACCCCTCCACTTT.

The gene calls are TRBV19 and TRBJ1-4; D remains unclear. Germline CDR1 and CDR2: LNHDA and SQIVND (reference sequence). The V end was cut by 5 bases, the J end by 4 bases, with 11 bases between. This CDR3 has 14 residues. The CDR3 DNA is TGTGCCAGTAGTCGTCCGGGTCATAATGAAAAACTGTTTTTT. Amino acid sequence: CASSRPGHNEKLFF.

The V call is TRBV28, the J call TRBJ1-1; no clear D. CDR3 length: 15 residues. Germline V gene data show CDR1 as MDHEN and CDR2 as SYDVKM. Trimming stripped 2 bases from V and 0 bases from J, with 10 bases between. The CDR3: CASSLGQVMNTEAFF. CDR3 coding DNA: TGTGCCAGCAGTTTAGGGCAGGTCATGAACACTGAAGCTTTCTTT. Full variable domain (remainder filled in from reference TRBV28 and TRBJ1-1): DVKVTQSSRYLVKRTGEKVFLECVQDMDHENMFWYRQDPGLGLRLIYFSYDVKMKEKGDIPEGYSVSREKKERFSLILESASTNQTSMYLCASSLGQVMNTEAFFGQGTRLTVV.

A few counts support this clone. The CDR3: CASSTGLAGELFF. In DNA form, the CDR3 reads TGTGCCAGCAGTACAGGGTTGGCCGGGGAGCTGTTTTTT. This rearrangement joins TRBV27 to TRBJ2-2; possibly TRBD1 for D (6 bases). CDR1 and CDR2 (germline): MNHEY, SMNVEV (reference sequence). Trimming pared 5 bases from V and 6 bases from J, leaving 10 bases between. This CDR3 is 13 amino acids long.